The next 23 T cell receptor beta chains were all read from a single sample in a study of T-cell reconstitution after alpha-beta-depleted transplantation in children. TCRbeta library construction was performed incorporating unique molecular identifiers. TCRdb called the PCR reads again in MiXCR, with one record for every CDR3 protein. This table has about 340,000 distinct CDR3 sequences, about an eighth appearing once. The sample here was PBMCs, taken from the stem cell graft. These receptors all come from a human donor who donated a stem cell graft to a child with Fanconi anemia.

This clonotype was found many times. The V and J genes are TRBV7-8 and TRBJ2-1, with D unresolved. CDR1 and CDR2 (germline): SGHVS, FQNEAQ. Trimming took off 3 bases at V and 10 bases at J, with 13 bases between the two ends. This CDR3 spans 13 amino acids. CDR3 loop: CASSFLDISEQFF. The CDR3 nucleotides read TGTGCCAGCAGCTTTTTAGATATTAGCGAGCAGTTCTTC.

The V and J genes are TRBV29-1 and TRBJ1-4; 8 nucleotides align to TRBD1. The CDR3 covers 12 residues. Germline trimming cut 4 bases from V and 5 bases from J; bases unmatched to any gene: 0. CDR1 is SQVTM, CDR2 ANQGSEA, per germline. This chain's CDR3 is CSVGQGNEKLFF. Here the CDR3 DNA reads TGCAGCGTTGGACAGGGGAATGAAAAACTGTTTTTT.

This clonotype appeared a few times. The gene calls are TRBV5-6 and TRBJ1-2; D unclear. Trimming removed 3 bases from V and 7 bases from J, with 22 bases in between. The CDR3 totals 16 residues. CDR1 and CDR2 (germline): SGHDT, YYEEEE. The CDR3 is CASSSALASTFGGYTF. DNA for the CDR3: TGTGCCAGCAGCTCCGCCCTAGCCTCGACGTTCGGTGGCTACACCTTC.

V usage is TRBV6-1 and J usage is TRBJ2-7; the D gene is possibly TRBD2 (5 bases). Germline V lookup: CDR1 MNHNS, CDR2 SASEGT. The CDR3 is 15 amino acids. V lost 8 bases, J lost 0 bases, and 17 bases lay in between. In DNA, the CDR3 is TGTGCCAGCCGTGCGGCGGGCTCTATCTCCTACGAGCAGTACTTC. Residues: CASRAAGSISYEQYF.

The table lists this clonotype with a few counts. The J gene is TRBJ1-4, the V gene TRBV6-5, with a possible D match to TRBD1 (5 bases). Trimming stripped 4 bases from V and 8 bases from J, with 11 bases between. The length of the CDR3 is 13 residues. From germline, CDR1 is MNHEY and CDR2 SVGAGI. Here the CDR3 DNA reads TGTGCCAGCAGTTTCACAGGAGGAGAAAAACTGTTTTTT. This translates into CASSFTGGEKLFF.

DNA for the CDR3: TGTGCCAGCAGTCCCCAGAGTCCTAATTCACCCCTCCACTTT. Its protein is CASSPQSPNSPLHF. The chain uses TRBV12-3 or TRBV12-4 and TRBJ1-6, with unresolved D. The CDR3 runs 14 residues. Trimming removed 5 bases from V and 6 bases from J, with 11 bases in between.

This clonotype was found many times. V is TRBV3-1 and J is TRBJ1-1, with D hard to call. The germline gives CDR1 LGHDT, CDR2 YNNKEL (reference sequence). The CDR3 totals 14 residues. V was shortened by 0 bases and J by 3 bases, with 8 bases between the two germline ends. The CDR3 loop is CASSQEGGHTEAFF. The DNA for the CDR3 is TGTGCCAGCAGCCAAGAGGGCGGCCACACTGAAGCTTTCTTT.

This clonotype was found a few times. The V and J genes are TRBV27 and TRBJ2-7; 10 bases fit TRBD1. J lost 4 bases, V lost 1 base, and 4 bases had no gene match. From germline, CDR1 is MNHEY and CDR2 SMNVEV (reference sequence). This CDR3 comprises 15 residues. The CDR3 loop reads CASSLLGQGIYEQYF. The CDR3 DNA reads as TGTGCCAGCAGTTTATTGGGACAGGGGATATACGAGCAGTACTTC.

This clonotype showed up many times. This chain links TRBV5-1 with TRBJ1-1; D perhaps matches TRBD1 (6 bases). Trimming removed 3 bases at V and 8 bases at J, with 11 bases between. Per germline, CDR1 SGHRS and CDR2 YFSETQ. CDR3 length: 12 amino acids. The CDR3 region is CASSSGGREAFF. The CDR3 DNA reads TGCGCCAGCAGCTCTGGGGGCAGGGAAGCTTTCTTT.

The CDR3 spells CATSSPRQGISEAFF. CDR3 coding DNA: TGTGCCACCAGCAGCCCCCGACAGGGTATCTCTGAAGCTTTCTTT. The chain employs TRBV15 and TRBJ1-1, with 7 bases aligning to TRBD1. Germline V CDR1 and CDR2: LNHNV, YYDKDF (reference sequence). The CDR3 has 15 amino acids. Trimming removed 3 bases from V and 6 bases from J; junction bases left unmatched: 10.

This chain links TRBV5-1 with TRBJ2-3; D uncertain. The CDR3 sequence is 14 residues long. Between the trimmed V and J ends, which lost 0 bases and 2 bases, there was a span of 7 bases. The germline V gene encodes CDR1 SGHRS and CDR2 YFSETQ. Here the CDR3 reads CASSLDGYTDTQYF. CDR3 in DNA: TGCGCCAGCAGCTTGGACGGGTACACAGATACGCAGTATTTT.

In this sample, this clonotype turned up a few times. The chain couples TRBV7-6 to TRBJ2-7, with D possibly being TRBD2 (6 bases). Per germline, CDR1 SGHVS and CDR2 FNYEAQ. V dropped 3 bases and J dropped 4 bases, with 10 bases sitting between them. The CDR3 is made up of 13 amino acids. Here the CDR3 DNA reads TGTGCCAGCAGCTTGGACGGGGGATACGAGCAGTACGTC. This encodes CASSLDGGYEQYV.

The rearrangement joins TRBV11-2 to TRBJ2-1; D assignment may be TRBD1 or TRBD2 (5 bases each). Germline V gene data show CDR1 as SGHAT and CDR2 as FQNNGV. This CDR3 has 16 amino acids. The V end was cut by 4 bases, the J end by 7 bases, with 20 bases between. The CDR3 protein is CASSSGAVRDPNEQFF. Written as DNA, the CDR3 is TGTGCCAGCAGCTCCGGGGCGGTAAGGGACCCAAATGAGCAGTTCTTC.

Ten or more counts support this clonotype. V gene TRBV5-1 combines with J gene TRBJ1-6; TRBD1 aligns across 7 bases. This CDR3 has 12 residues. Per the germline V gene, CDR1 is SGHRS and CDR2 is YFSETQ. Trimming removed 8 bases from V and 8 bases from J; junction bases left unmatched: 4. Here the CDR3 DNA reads TGCGCCAGTAGGGACAGATATTCACCCCTCCACTTT. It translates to CASRDRYSPLHF. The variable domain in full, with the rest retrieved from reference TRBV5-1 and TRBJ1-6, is KAGVTQTPRYLIKTRGQQVTLSCSPISGHRSVSWYQQTPGQGLQFLFEYFSETQRNKGNFPGRFSGRQFSNSRSEMNVSTLELGDSALYLCASRDRYSPLHFGNGTRLTVT.

CDR3 DNA sequence: TGTGCCAGCAGCTTGTATGCGGGGGTGGCAGATACGCAGTATTTT. Amino acids: CASSLYAGVADTQYF. The V gene is TRBV5-4, the J gene TRBJ2-3; 7 nucleotides agree with TRBD2. The CDR3 spans 15 residues. V dropped 1 base and J dropped 4; count of bases not matched to a gene: 6. Germline V gene data show CDR1 as SGHNT and CDR2 as YYREEE (reference sequence).

The DNA of the CDR3 is TGTGCCAGCAGACGGGACAGAGAAGCTTTCTTT. Translated, it gives CASRRDREAFF. The chain carries TRBV3-1 and TRBJ1-1; 7 positions agree with TRBD1. The CDR3 loop spans 11 amino acids. Trimming removed 6 bases from V and 8 bases from J; junction bases left unmatched: 3. Germline V CDR1 and CDR2: LGHDT, YNNKEL (reference sequence).

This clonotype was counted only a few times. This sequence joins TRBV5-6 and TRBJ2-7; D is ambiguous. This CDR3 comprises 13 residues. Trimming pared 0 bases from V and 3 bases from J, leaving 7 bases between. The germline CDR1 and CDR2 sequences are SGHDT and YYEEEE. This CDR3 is CASSLVDRYEQYF. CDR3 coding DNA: TGTGCCAGCAGCTTGGTAGACCGCTACGAGCAGTACTTC. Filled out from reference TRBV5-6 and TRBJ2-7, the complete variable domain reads DAGVTQSPTHLIKTRGQQVTLRCSPKSGHDTVSWYQQALGQGPQFIFQYYEEEERQRGNFPDRFSGHQFPNYSSELNVNALLLGDSALYLCASSLVDRYEQYFGPGTRLTVT.

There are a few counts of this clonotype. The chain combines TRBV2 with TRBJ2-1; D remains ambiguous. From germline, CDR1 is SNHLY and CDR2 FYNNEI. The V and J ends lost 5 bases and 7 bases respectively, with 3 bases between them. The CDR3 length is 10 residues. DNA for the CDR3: TGTGCCAGCAGTACGAATGAGCAGTTCTTC. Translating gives CASSTNEQFF.

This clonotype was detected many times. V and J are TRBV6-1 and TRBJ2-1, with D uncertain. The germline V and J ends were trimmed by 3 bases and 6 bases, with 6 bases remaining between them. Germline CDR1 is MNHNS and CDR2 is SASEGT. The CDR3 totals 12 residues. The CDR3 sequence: CASSELSNEQFF. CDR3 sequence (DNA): TGTGCCAGCAGTGAGTTGTCCAATGAGCAGTTCTTC.

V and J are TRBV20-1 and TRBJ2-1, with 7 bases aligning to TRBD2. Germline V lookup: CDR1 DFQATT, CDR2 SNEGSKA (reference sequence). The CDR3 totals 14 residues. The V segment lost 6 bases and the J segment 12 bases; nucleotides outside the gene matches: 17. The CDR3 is CSALRDYSLTGQFF. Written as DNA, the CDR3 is TGCAGTGCGCTCCGGGACTACTCCCTGACGGGGCAGTTCTTC.

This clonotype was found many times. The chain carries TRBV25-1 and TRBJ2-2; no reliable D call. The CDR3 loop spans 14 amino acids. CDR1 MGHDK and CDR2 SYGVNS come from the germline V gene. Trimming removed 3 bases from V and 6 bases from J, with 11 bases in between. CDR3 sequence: CASSEAYTAGELFF. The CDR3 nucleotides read TGTGCCAGCAGTGAGGCTTATACGGCCGGGGAGCTGTTTTTT.

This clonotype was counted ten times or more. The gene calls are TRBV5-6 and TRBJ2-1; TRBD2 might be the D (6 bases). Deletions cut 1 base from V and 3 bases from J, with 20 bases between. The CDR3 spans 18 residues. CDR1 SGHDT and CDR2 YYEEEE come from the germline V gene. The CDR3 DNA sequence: TGTGCCAGCAGCTTGTTACGGGACTCTCCCGGCGGCTACAATGAGCAGTTCTTC. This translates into CASSLLRDSPGGYNEQFF.

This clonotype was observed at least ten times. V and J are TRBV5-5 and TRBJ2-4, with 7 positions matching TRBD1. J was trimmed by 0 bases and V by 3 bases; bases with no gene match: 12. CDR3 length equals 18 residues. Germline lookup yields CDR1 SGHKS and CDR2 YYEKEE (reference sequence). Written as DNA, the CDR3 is TGTGCCAGCAGCTCCCTCTTTGCAGACAGGGTAGCCAAAAACATTCAGTACTTC. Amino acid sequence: CASSSLFADRVAKNIQYF.